These 21 T cell receptor beta chains share one sample of origin, sequenced in a study of blood T cell repertoires in COVID-19. Assay used: immunoSEQ multiplex PCR; TCRdb lists only in-frame clones, some missing. This sample has 250,000 to 300,000 clones; over 80% occur once, and the top ten carry 10% to 13%. The material sequenced was peripheral blood. The receptors shown here come from a woman in her 70s with COVID-19, enrolled during active disease.

This chain connects TRBV4-1 to TRBJ1-2, with D hard to call. Trimming took 2 bases from V and 0 from J, leaving 7 bases between them. This CDR3 region has 14 residues. The germline gives CDR1 MGHRA, CDR2 YSYEKL. This CDR3 reads CASSQPGSNYGYTF. In nucleotides, the CDR3 is TGCGCCAGCAGCCAACCGGGATCTAACTATGGCTACACCTTC.

The DNA of the CDR3 is TGTGCCAGCAGCTTCGGACTAGCGGGGGAAAGCACAGATACGCAGTATTTT. Translation gives CASSFGLAGESTDTQYF. V is TRBV7-6 and J is TRBJ2-3, with TRBD2 matching over 13 bases. Germline V gene sequence: CDR1 SGHVS, CDR2 FNYEAQ. This CDR3 is built from 17 residues. Germline trimming cut 3 bases from V and 0 bases from J; bases unmatched to any gene: 3.

The rearrangement uses TRBV11-3 and TRBJ2-1; weak D call: TRBD2 (5 bases). The CDR3 loop spans 15 amino acids. Germline CDR1 and CDR2: SGHNT and YENEEA. The ends were cut back, 0 bases at V and 5 bases at J, with 11 bases in the middle. The CDR3 DNA reads as TGTGCCAGCAGCTTAGATGGACTGGTAAACAATGAGCAGTTCTTC. The encoded protein is CASSLDGLVNNEQFF.

V usage is TRBV3-1 (or the pseudogene TRBV3-2) and J usage is TRBJ2-4, with 7 nucleotides matching TRBD1. CDR3 size: 15 residues. V shed 3 bases, J shed 1 base, and the junction held 3 bases outside the gene matches. Germline CDR1 reads LGHDT; CDR2 reads YNNKEL (reference sequence). The CDR3 loop reads CASSQGTAAKNIQYF. CDR3 nucleotide sequence: TGTGCCAGCAGCCAGGGGACAGCTGCCAAAAACATTCAGTACTTC.

The V gene is TRBV28, the J gene TRBJ1-2, with D uncertain. CDR1 is MDHEN and CDR2 is SYDVKM in the germline V gene. V gave up 5 bases and J gave up 8 bases, with 15 bases separating them. The CDR3 extends over 13 amino acids. In DNA, the CDR3 is TGTGCCAGCAGTCCCCCGACCTCGGGAGGCTACACCTTC. Protein product: CASSPPTSGGYTF.

The DNA for the CDR3 is TGCGCCAGCAGCCAAGATCTGGCAGGGGTTTATAATTCACCCCTCCACTTT. Encoded protein: CASSQDLAGVYNSPLHF. The chain couples TRBV4-3 to TRBJ1-6; the D gene is possibly TRBD1 (6 bases). Trimming stripped 0 bases from V and 4 bases from J, with 13 bases between. The germline V gene has CDR1 LGHNA and CDR2 YSLEER. This CDR3 has 17 amino acids.

V gene TRBV4-1 combines with J gene TRBJ2-3, with TRBD2 matching 9 bases. With V trimmed by 6 bases and J by 2 bases, 6 bases remained unmatched. The CDR3 is made up of 15 amino acids. CDR1 and CDR2 from the germline V gene are MGHRA and YSYEKL. In DNA form, the CDR3 reads TGCGCCAGCAGATCTAGCGGGACTCCCACAGATACGCAGTATTTT. It codes for CASRSSGTPTDTQYF.

This clone was detected a few times. The chain combines TRBV11-3 with TRBJ2-7, with 8 positions matching TRBD2. V was clipped by 0 bases and J by 0 bases; unmatched bases: 4. CDR1 and CDR2 from the germline V gene are SGHNT and YENEEA. The CDR3 has 16 amino acids. The CDR3: CASSLDSSGSSYEQYF. CDR3 nucleotide sequence: TGTGCCAGCAGCTTAGATTCCAGCGGGAGCTCCTACGAGCAGTACTTC.

This chain connects TRBV10-2 to TRBJ1-5; D is ambiguous. Germline V gives CDR1 WSHSY, CDR2 SAAADI. V was pared by 3 bases and J by 0 bases, with 3 bases between. This CDR3 region has 13 residues. CDR3 bases: TGCGCCAGCAGTGACATTAGCAATCAGCCCCAGCATTTT. Its protein is CASSDISNQPQHF.

V is TRBV6-1 and J is TRBJ2-7, with TRBD2 matching over 7 bases. Germline V gene sequence: CDR1 MNHNS, CDR2 SASEGT. CDR3 length equals 11 residues. Trimming at V came to 3 bases and at J to 11 bases, leaving 4 bases not matched to a gene. CDR3 bases: TGTGCCAGCAGTGACGTCGGGGGGAAGTACTTC. Protein sequence: CASSDVGGKYF.

The V call is TRBV28, the J call TRBJ1-2; 9 bases are shared with TRBD1. V gave up 6 bases and J gave up 4 bases; unmatched junction bases: 9. The germline gives CDR1 MDHEN, CDR2 SYDVKM. The CDR3 has 15 residues. CDR3 sequence reads: CASRLQGAQGYGYTF. CDR3 DNA sequence: TGTGCCAGCAGATTACAGGGGGCGCAAGGCTATGGCTACACCTTC.

The chain has TRBV5-1 and TRBJ1-6; 7 bases fit TRBD1. With 0 bases clipped from V and 5 bases from J, the junction kept 8 bases outside the gene matches. CDR1 is SGHRS, CDR2 YFSETQ, per germline. The CDR3 totals 17 residues. CDR3 region: CASSLDLDRVDNSPLHF. In DNA, the CDR3 is TGCGCCAGCAGCTTGGATCTCGACAGGGTCGATAATTCACCCCTCCACTTT.

The V and J genes are TRBV30 and TRBJ1-2; possibly TRBD1 for D (6 bases). Deletions cut 4 bases from V and 5 bases from J, with 23 bases between. This CDR3 is built from 16 residues. CDR1 GTSNPN and CDR2 SVGIG come from the germline V gene (reference sequence). In nucleotides, the CDR3 is TGTGCCTGGACCTCCTACCCGTCAGGGGCCTCGTATGGCTACACCTTC. Its protein is CAWTSYPSGASYGYTF.

The V and J genes are TRBV5-1 and TRBJ2-3, with 9 bases fitting TRBD1. Per germline, CDR1 SGHRS and CDR2 YFSETQ. Unmatched junction bases numbered 5, after V lost 0 bases and J lost 0 bases. The CDR3 runs 17 residues. This chain's CDR3 is CASSLGTGDPSTDTQYF. Here the CDR3 DNA reads TGCGCCAGCAGCTTGGGGACAGGGGACCCTAGCACAGATACGCAGTATTTT.

The chain couples TRBV11-2 to TRBJ1-1; TRBD1 matches at 8 bases. This CDR3 spans 14 amino acids. Germline V gives CDR1 SGHAT, CDR2 FQNNGV. Germline trimming cut 6 bases from V and 6 bases from J; bases unmatched to any gene: 9. CDR3 sequence: CASRAQGAEAEAFF. For the CDR3, the DNA is TGTGCCAGCAGGGCCCAGGGGGCGGAAGCTGAAGCTTTCTTT. Complete variable domain (other parts from reference TRBV11-2 and TRBJ1-1): EAGVAQSPRYKIIEKRQSVAFWCNPISGHATLYWYQQILGQGPKLLIQFQNNGVVDDSQLPKDRFSAERLKGVDSTLKIQPAKLEDSAVYLCASRAQGAEAEAFFGQGTRLTVV.

This chain uses TRBV19 with TRBJ2-3; D unresolved. In germline, CDR1 is LNHDA, CDR2 SQIVND (reference sequence). The CDR3 contains 14 residues. Trimming removed 10 bases from V and 1 base from J, with 15 bases in between. The DNA of the CDR3 is TGTGCCACCGCGTGGGCTTCGGGCACAGATACGCAGTATTTT. Translated, it gives CATAWASGTDTQYF.

CDR3: CASSPIRGSGNTIYF. As DNA, the CDR3 is TGTGCCAGTAGCCCAATCAGGGGCTCTGGAAACACCATATATTTT. The rearrangement joins TRBV19 to TRBJ1-3; a weak D match, TRBD1 (6 bases). This CDR3 spans 15 amino acids. The V and J ends lost 6 bases and 0 bases respectively, with 12 bases between them. Germline CDR1 is LNHDA and CDR2 is SQIVND (reference sequence).

CDR3 amino acids: CASTAGLYEQYF. The DNA of the CDR3 is TGTGCCAGCACCGCTGGCCTTTACGAGCAGTACTTC. The chain combines TRBV6-6 with TRBJ2-7; D is uncertain. Germline V gene lookup returns CDR1 MNHNY and CDR2 SVGAGI (reference sequence). V lost 7 bases and J lost 4, with 11 bases in between. The CDR3 sequence is 12 residues long.

V and J are TRBV3-1 (or the pseudogene TRBV3-2) and TRBJ2-1, with 7 bases identical to TRBD2. Germline loops: CDR1 LGHDT, CDR2 YNNKEL (reference sequence). V lost 3 bases, J lost 6 bases, and 5 bases stayed unmatched. This CDR3 is built from 14 residues. The CDR3 DNA is TGTGCCAGCAGCCAGTTGGGAGGGCGCAATGAGCAGTTCTTC. Its protein is CASSQLGGRNEQFF.

The gene calls are TRBV7-3 and TRBJ1-5, with TRBD1 as a possible D gene (6 bases). V lost 6 bases and J lost 3, with 9 bases in between. CDR1 and CDR2 from the germline V gene are SGHTA and FQGTGA. This CDR3 has 13 amino acids. CDR3 sequence: CASSTGNNQPQHF. CDR3 DNA sequence: TGTGCCAGCAGTACAGGGAACAATCAGCCCCAGCATTTT.

The V and J genes are TRBV19 and TRBJ2-7; the match to TRBD2 covers 10 bases. The germline CDR1 and CDR2 sequences are LNHDA and SQIVND (reference sequence). V shed 2 bases and J 4 bases; nucleotides not matched to a gene: 17. The CDR3 is 19 residues long. The CDR3 reads CASSINRPSGSRFPYEQYF. As DNA, the CDR3 is TGTGCCAGTAGTATAAATCGGCCTAGCGGGAGTCGCTTCCCTTACGAGCAGTACTTC.